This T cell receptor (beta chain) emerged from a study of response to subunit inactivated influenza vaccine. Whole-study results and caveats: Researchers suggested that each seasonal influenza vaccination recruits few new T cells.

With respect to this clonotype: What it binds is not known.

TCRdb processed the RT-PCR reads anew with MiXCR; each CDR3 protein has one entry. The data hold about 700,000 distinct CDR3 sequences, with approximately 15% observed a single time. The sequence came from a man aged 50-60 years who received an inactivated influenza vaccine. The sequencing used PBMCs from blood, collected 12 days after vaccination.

CDR3 bases: TGTGCCAGCAGTACAAGCGGGGGGTTGACAGATACGCAGTATTTT. As protein: CASSTSGGLTDTQYF. This chain joins TRBV3-1 and TRBJ2-3, with 9 bases that match TRBD2. J gave up 3 bases and V 6 bases, and 7 bases lay outside the gene matches. The germline CDR1 and CDR2 sequences are LGHDT and YNNKEL (reference sequence). The CDR3 runs to 15 residues.